This TCR beta chain was identified in a study of blood T cell repertoires in COVID-19. Study summary: Researchers got acute and convalescent COVID-19 samples from the United States, Italy and Spain.

There are a few counts of this clone. V was clipped by 0 bases and J by 5 bases, with 7 bases between them. CDR1 and CDR2 (germline): LNHDA, SQIVND (reference sequence). This CDR3 has 13 residues. Methods used by the authors: Estimation of nucleated cell counts was performed using reference gene primer amplification. Measured with immunoSEQ multiplex PCR; TCRdb has only the in-frame clones, and not every one. For V, J and clone size, that table is used; D and trimming come from the DNA. The data contain fewer than 150,000 clones, roughly 85% of them singletons. The sample comprised peripheral blood. The clonotype was recovered from a man between 35 and 55 years old with acute or convalescent COVID-19. The chain combines TRBV19 with TRBJ1-1; D is perhaps TRBD1 (6 bases). The CDR3 DNA reads as TGTGCCAGTAGTATAGACAGGGGAACTGAAGCTTTCTTT. It specifies CASSIDRGTEAFF.